This TCR beta chain stems from a study of blood T cell repertoires in COVID-19. Whole-study context: Samples taken during acute and convalescent COVID-19 were collected in the United States, Italy and Spain.

Trimming shortened V by 7 bases and J by 7 bases, and 11 bases separated the two germline ends. From germline, CDR1 is SGDLS and CDR2 YYNGEE. The CDR3 is made up of 11 amino acids. This table comes from immunoSEQ multiplex PCR, and its TCRdb copy is limited to in-frame clones, with some not included. The repertoire has over 200,000 clones, about 89% of them found once; the top ten carry about 6.5%. This TCR came from a man aged 55 to 70 who had recovered from COVID-19. The sample comprised peripheral blood. J is TRBJ1-2 and V is TRBV9; maybe TRBD1 (5 bases). As DNA, the CDR3 is TGTGCCAGCGGGGGAGGGAGTGGCTACACCTTC. It specifies CASGGGSGYTF.